The 20 T cell receptor beta chains in this list originate from one sample, sequenced in a study of blood T cell repertoires in COVID-19 (dated by TCRdb to about 2020). Library preparation was by the immunoSEQ multiplex PCR assay. TCRdb's version of the immuneACCESS table is confined to in-frame rearrangements and falls short of the full clone set. An unresolved V gene accounts for under half of the shortfall where checked; the remainder is of unknown origin. Recorded for this sample are over 150,000 clones; 70% to 90% of them occurred a single time. The top ten constitute less than 8% of the sample. Sequencing used peripheral blood. These receptors all come from a man aged 80 or over with COVID-19, enrolled during active disease.

CDR3 sequence reads: CASRSRTGGLETQYF. The DNA of the CDR3 is TGTGCCAGCAGATCCCGGACAGGGGGCCTAGAGACCCAGTACTTC. This chain uses TRBV6-5 with TRBJ2-5; 11 bases line up with TRBD1. The CDR3 consists of 15 residues. Germline V gives CDR1 MNHEY, CDR2 SVGAGI. V dropped 6 bases and J dropped 4; count of bases not matched to a gene: 7.

The chain links TRBV10-3 to TRBJ1-4, with D maybe TRBD1 (6 bases). With 2 bases removed from V and 5 bases from J, the gap between germline ends came to 18 bases. Looked up from germline, CDR1 is ENHRY and CDR2 is SYGVKD. The CDR3 loop spans 17 amino acids. CDR3 loop: CAISERRGREGNEKLFF. CDR3 DNA: TGTGCCATCAGTGAGAGGCGGGGGCGCGAAGGGAATGAAAAACTGTTTTTT.

The chain is built from TRBV19 and TRBJ2-7; 12 positions match TRBD2. Germline CDR1 LNHDA, CDR2 SQIVND (reference sequence). Trimming cost V 4 bases and J 2 bases; bases outside gene matches: 9. The CDR3 runs to 17 residues. The CDR3: CASSSRLAGVRPYEQYF. The CDR3 DNA is TGTGCCAGTAGTAGCCGACTAGCGGGGGTCCGCCCCTACGAGCAGTACTTC.

The gene calls are TRBV12-3 or TRBV12-4 and TRBJ2-3; perhaps TRBD1 as D (6 bases). The CDR3 has 13 amino acids. Trimming pared 2 bases from V and 5 bases from J, leaving 8 bases between. The CDR3 DNA sequence: TGTGCCAGCAGTTTATCAGGGGTAGATACGCAGTATTTT. Its translation: CASSLSGVDTQYF.

This chain uses TRBV6-5 with TRBJ1-5; 9 bases map to TRBD1. The germline gives CDR1 MNHEY, CDR2 SVGAGI. This CDR3 region has 15 residues. With 2 bases clipped from V and 5 bases from J, the junction kept 4 bases outside the gene matches. CDR3 residues: CASSYGRQGDQPQHF. DNA of the CDR3: TGTGCCAGCAGTTACGGGAGACAGGGGGATCAGCCCCAGCATTTT.

The chain recombines TRBV5-1 with TRBJ1-6; D is possibly TRBD1 (5 bases). Germline V gene data show CDR1 as SGHRS and CDR2 as YFSETQ. V was cut by 1 base and J by 9 bases, with 14 bases left in between. This CDR3 is 15 amino acids long. The CDR3 bases are TGCGCCAGCAGCTTGAGTCAGGGATTTGGTTCACCCCTCCACTTT. This gives the protein CASSLSQGFGSPLHF.

This clone was detected once. This chain connects TRBV7-3 to TRBJ2-5; 9 bases agree with TRBD2. The germline gives CDR1 SGHTA, CDR2 FQGTGA. The ends lost 4 bases at V and 0 bases at J; junction bases unmatched: 3. This CDR3 region has 15 residues. CDR3 protein: CASSSVAGDQETQYF. CDR3 DNA: TGTGCCAGCAGCTCCGTAGCGGGGGACCAAGAGACCCAGTACTTC.

The sample holds a few counts of this clone. The CDR3 DNA sequence: TGTGCCAGCACCCCCGGGACAGGAGTCATGAACACTGAAGCTTTCTTT. It encodes CASTPGTGVMNTEAFF. The chain combines TRBV5-4 with TRBJ1-1, with TRBD1 matching 8 bases. This CDR3 comprises 16 residues. J was trimmed by 0 bases and V by 6 bases; bases with no gene match: 10. The germline gives CDR1 SGHNT, CDR2 YYREEE (reference sequence).

The chain links TRBV6-5 to TRBJ2-5; a possible D gene is TRBD1 (6 bases). This CDR3 has 16 residues. Trimming shortened V by 2 bases and J by 5 bases, and 18 bases separated the two germline ends. CDR1 and CDR2 (germline): MNHEY, SVGAGI. CDR3 nucleotide sequence: TGTGCCAGCAGTTACCTTGACAGCAGGGGCTCGGAGACCCAGTACTTC. It specifies CASSYLDSRGSETQYF.

Worth noting for this clone: The same CDR3 can be traced to other DNA sequences in this sample. As DNA, the CDR3 is TGTGCCAGCTCACCGCAGAGAGAGGCGAACTATGGCTACACCTTC. Translating it yields CASSPQREANYGYTF. The chain couples TRBV18 to TRBJ1-2; D gene ambiguous. This CDR3 spans 15 amino acids. Trimming cost V 3 bases and J 2 bases, with 13 bases left between them. CDR1 and CDR2 (germline): KGHSH, LQKENI.

This clone was seen a single time. The chain uses TRBV12-3 or TRBV12-4 and TRBJ1-2, with D hard to call. This CDR3 spans 12 amino acids. The V end lost 3 bases, the J end lost 8 bases, and 10 bases lay between the germline ends. CDR3 amino acids: CASSFGSLGYTF. As DNA, the CDR3 is TGTGCCAGCAGTTTTGGCTCTTTAGGCTACACCTTC.

The chain recombines TRBV6-5 with TRBJ2-2, with D perhaps TRBD1 (6 bases). V was shortened by 0 bases and J by 0 bases, with 8 bases between the two germline ends. Germline V gene lookup returns CDR1 MNHEY and CDR2 SVGAGI. The CDR3 extends over 16 amino acids. The CDR3: CASSYSRQANTGELFF. For the CDR3, the DNA is TGTGCCAGCAGTTACTCGAGACAGGCGAACACCGGGGAGCTGTTTTTT.

Only one count was recorded for this clone. The gene calls are TRBV5-1 and TRBJ2-1; TRBD2 agrees at 13 bases. V was pared by 3 bases and J by 5 bases, with 5 bases of the junction left unmatched. Looked up from germline, CDR1 is SGHRS and CDR2 is YFSETQ. CDR3 length: 16 residues. The CDR3 region has the DNA TGCGCCAGCAGCTCTACTAGCGGGGGGGCTCACAATGAGCAGTTCTTC. Encoded protein: CASSSTSGGAHNEQFF.

The chain employs TRBV5-4 and TRBJ2-3, with D possibly matching TRBD2 (6 bases). The CDR3 sequence is 14 residues long. From germline, CDR1 is SGHNT and CDR2 YYREEE (reference sequence). Trimming removed 0 bases at V and 5 bases at J, with 10 bases between. The CDR3 coding sequence is TGTGCCAGCAGCTTGGGACTAGTCGGAGATACGCAGTATTTT. Translation: CASSLGLVGDTQYF.

This clone was found once. V is TRBV7-2 and J is TRBJ2-2; D remains unclear. The V end lost 4 bases, the J end lost 8 bases, and 5 bases lay between the germline ends. There are 11 residues in the CDR3. Germline CDR1 SGHTA, CDR2 FQGNSA. CDR3 region: CASSYTGELFF. For the CDR3, the DNA is TGTGCCAGCAGCTATACAGGGGAGCTGTTTTTT.

The chain carries TRBV7-9 and TRBJ1-1; 8 bases align to TRBD1. After removal of 4 bases from V and 2 bases from J, the junction contained 6 bases not matched to a gene. This CDR3 region has 15 residues. Germline CDR1 SEHNR, CDR2 FQNEAQ (reference sequence). The CDR3 coding sequence is TGTGCCAGCAGCTACTTTGGACAGGGTAACACTGAAGCTTTCTTT. It specifies CASSYFGQGNTEAFF.

The count of this clone is one. The chain uses TRBV5-4 and TRBJ2-3, with TRBD2 matching 7 bases. With 0 bases clipped from V and 0 bases from J, the junction kept 4 bases outside the gene matches. The CDR3 has 16 amino acids. The germline V gene encodes CDR1 SGHNT and CDR2 YYREEE (reference sequence). DNA of the CDR3: TGTGCCAGCAGCTTGGGCCCAGCGGGGAGCACAGATACGCAGTATTTT. It codes for CASSLGPAGSTDTQYF.

This chain joins TRBV5-4 and TRBJ1-2; D possibly corresponds to TRBD1 (5 bases). The CDR3 consists of 13 residues. Germline V gene data show CDR1 as SGHNT and CDR2 as YYREEE (reference sequence). V gave up 4 bases and J gave up 4 bases, with 11 bases separating them. CDR3 loop: CASSETDGYGYTF. CDR3 coding DNA: TGTGCCAGCAGCGAGACAGACGGCTATGGCTACACCTTC.

This chain links TRBV5-4 with TRBJ1-6; the match to TRBD1 covers 7 bases. Germline lookup yields CDR1 SGHNT and CDR2 YYREEE (reference sequence). The ends lost 0 bases at V and 11 bases at J; junction bases unmatched: 8. This CDR3 is 15 amino acids long. For the CDR3, the DNA is TGTGCCAGCAGCTTGGGGGGCCAGGGGGAAACACCCCTCCACTTT. Translating gives CASSLGGQGETPLHF.

The chain links TRBV28 to TRBJ1-2, with 10 bases aligning to TRBD1. The junction had 9 bases not matched to a gene; V was cut back by 0 bases and J by 8 bases. In germline, CDR1 is MDHEN, CDR2 SYDVKM. The CDR3 has 16 residues. The CDR3 spells CASSLWAGTGDGGYTF. The CDR3 DNA follows: TGTGCCAGCAGTTTATGGGCTGGGACAGGGGATGGAGGCTACACCTTC.